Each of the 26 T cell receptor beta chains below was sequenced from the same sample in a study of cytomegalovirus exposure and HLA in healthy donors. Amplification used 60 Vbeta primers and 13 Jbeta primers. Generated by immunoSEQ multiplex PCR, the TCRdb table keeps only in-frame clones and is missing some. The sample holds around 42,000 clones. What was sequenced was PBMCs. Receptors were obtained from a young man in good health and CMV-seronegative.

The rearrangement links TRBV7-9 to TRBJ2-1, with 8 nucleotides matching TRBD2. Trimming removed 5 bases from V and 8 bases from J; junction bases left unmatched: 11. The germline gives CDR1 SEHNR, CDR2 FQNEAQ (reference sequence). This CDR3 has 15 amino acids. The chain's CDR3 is CASSLGLGVFHEQFF. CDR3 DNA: TGTGCCAGCAGCCTGGGACTAGGGGTTTTCCATGAGCAGTTCTTC.

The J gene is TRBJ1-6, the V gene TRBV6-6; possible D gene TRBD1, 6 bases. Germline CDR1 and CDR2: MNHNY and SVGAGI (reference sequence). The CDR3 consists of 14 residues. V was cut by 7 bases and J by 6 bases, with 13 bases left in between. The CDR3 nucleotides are TGTGCCAGCACCTTACAGGGTGGTAATTCACCCCTCCACTTT. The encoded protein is CASTLQGGNSPLHF.

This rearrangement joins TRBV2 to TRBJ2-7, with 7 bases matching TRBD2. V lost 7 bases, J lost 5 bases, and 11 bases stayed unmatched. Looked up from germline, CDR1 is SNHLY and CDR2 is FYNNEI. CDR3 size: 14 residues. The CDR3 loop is CASILGAGSHEQYF. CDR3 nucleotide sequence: TGTGCCAGCATTCTGGGAGCGGGGAGCCACGAGCAGTACTTC.

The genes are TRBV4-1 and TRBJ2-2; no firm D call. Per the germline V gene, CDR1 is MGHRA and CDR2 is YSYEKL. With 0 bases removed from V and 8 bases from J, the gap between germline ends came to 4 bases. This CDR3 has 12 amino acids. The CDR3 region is CASSQELGELFF. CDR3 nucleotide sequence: TGCGCCAGCAGCCAAGAACTAGGGGAGCTGTTTTTT.

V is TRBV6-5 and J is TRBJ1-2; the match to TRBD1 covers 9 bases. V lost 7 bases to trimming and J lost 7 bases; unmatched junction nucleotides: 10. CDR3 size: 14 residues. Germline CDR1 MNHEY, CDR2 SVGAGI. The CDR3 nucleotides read TGTGCCAGCATCCGAGGACAGGGGACAGGTGGCTACACCTTC. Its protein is CASIRGQGTGGYTF.

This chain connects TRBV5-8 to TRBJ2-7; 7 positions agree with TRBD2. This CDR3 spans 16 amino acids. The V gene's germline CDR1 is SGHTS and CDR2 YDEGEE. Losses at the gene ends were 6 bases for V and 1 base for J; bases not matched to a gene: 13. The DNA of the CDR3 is TGTGCCAGCACAGGGCCAGCGGGATTATGGTCCTACGAGCAGTACTTC. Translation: CASTGPAGLWSYEQYF.

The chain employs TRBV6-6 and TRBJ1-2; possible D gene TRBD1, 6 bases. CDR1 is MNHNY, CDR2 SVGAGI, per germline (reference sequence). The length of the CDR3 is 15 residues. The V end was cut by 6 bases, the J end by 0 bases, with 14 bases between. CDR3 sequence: CASSNGGSTNYGYTF. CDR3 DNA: TGTGCCAGCAGCAATGGGGGCAGTACTAACTATGGCTACACCTTC.

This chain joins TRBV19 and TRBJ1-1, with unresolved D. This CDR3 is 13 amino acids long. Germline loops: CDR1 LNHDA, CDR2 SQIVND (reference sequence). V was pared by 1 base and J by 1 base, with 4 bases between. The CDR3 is CASSIARNTEAFF. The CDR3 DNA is TGTGCCAGTAGTATAGCGAGGAACACTGAAGCTTTCTTT.

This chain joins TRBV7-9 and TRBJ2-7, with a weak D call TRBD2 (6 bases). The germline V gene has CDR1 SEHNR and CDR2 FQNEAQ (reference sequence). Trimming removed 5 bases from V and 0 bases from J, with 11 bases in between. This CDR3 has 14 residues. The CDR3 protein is CASSGTGLSYEQYF. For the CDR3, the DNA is TGTGCCAGCAGCGGGACTGGGCTCTCCTACGAGCAGTACTTC.

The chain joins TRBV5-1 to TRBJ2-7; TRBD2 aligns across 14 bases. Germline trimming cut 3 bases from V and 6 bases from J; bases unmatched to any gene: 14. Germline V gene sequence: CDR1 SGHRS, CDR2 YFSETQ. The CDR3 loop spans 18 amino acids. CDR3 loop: CASSSGTSGSLGRGEQYF. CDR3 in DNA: TGCGCCAGCAGCTCTGGGACTAGCGGGAGTTTGGGCAGGGGCGAGCAGTACTTC.

DNA of the CDR3: TGTGCCAGTAGTATCCCGGACAGGGCCTACGAGCAGTACTTC. Translating gives CASSIPDRAYEQYF. This chain connects TRBV19 to TRBJ2-7; TRBD1 aligns across 8 bases. The CDR3 totals 14 residues. Trimming at V came to 3 bases and at J to 2 bases, leaving 3 bases not matched to a gene. The germline CDR1 and CDR2 sequences are LNHDA and SQIVND (reference sequence). The whole variable domain, filled in from reference TRBV19 and TRBJ2-7, reads DGGITQSPKYLFRKEGQNVTLSCEQNLNHDAMYWYRQDPGQGLRLIYYSQIVNDFQKGDIAEGYSVSREKKESFPLTVTSAQKNPTAFYLCASSIPDRAYEQYFGPGTRLTVT.

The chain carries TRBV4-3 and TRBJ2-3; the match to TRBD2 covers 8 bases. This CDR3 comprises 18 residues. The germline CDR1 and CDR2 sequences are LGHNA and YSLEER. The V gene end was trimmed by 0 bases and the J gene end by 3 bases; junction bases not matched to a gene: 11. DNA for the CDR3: TGCGCCAGCAGCCAAGAAATGGTTCGGGAGGGCCTGACAGATACGCAGTATTTT. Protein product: CASSQEMVREGLTDTQYF.

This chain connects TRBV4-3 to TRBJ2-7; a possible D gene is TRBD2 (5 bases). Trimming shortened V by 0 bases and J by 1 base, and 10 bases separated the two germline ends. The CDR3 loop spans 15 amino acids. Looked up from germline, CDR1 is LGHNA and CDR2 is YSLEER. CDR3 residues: CASSQDLRTSYEQYF. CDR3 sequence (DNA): TGCGCCAGCAGCCAAGATCTTCGGACTTCCTACGAGCAGTACTTC.

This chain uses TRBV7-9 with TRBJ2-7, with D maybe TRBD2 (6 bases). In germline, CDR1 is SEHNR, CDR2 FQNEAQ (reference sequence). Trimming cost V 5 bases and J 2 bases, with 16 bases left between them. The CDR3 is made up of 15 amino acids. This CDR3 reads CASSQYSSAAYEQYF. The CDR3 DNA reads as TGTGCCAGCAGCCAATATTCTAGCGCTGCCTACGAGCAGTACTTC.

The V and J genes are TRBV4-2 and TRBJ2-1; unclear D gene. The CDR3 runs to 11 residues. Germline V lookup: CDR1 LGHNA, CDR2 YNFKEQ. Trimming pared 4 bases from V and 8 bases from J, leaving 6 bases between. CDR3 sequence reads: CASSLLDEQFF. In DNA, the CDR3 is TGTGCCAGCAGCCTCCTCGATGAGCAGTTCTTC.

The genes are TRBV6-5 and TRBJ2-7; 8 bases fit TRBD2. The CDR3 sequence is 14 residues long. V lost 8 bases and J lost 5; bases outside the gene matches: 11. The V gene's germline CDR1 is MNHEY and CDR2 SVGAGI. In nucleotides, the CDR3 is TGTGCCAGCGGCCGACCCGGGGGGGCGGACGAGCAGTACTTC. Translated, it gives CASGRPGGADEQYF.

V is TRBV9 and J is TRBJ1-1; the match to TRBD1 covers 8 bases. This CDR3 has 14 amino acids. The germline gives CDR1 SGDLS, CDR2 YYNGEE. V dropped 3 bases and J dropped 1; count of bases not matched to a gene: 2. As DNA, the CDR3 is TGTGCCAGCAGCGGGACAGGGACGAACACTGAAGCTTTCTTT. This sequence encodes CASSGTGTNTEAFF.

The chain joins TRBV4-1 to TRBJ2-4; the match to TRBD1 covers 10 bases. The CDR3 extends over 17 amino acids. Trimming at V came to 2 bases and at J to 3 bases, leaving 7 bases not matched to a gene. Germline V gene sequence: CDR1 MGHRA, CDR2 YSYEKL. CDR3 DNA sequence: TGCGCCAGCAGCCAACGGGACAGGGGTTTAGGCAAAAACATTCAGTACTTC. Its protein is CASSQRDRGLGKNIQYF.

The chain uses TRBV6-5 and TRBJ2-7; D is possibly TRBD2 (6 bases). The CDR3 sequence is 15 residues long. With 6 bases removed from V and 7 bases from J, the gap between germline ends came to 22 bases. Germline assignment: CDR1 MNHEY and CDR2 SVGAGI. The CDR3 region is CASSRPGLAPGEQYF. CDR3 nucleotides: TGTGCCAGCAGCCGACCGGGACTGGCGCCGGGGGAGCAGTACTTC.

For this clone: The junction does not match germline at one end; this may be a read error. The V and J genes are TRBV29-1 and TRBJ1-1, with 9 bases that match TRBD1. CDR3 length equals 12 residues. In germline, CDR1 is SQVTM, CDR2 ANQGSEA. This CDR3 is CSGTTGGTEDFF. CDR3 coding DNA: TGCAGCGGAACAACAGGGGGCACTGAAGATTTCTTT.

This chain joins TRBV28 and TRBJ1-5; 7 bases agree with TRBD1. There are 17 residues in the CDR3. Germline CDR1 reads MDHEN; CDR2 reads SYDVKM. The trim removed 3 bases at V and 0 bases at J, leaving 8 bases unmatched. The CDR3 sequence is CASSFRTGAYSNQPQHF. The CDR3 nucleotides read TGTGCCAGCAGTTTCCGGACAGGCGCTTATAGCAATCAGCCCCAGCATTTT.

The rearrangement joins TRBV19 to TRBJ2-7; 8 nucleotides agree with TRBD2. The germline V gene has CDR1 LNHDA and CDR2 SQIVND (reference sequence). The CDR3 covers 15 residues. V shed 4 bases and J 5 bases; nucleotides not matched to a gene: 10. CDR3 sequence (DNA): TGTGCCAGTAGTACGGCCGGGACTAGTTTCAACGAGCAGTACTTC. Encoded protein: CASSTAGTSFNEQYF.

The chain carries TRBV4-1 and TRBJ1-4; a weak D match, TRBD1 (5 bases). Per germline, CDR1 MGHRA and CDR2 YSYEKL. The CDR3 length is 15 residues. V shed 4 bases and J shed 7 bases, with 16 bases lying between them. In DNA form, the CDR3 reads TGCGCCAGCAGCCCTAGGGCCAGGGTAGGTGAAAAACTGTTTTTT. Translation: CASSPRARVGEKLFF.

The CDR3 DNA sequence: TGTGCCAGCAGCTTGGTTTGGGGACAGAGCACAGATACGCAGTATTTT. Protein: CASSLVWGQSTDTQYF. V and J are TRBV5-4 and TRBJ2-3, with 7 nucleotides matching TRBD1. After removal of 0 bases from V and 0 bases from J, the junction contained 4 bases not matched to a gene. Germline V gene lookup returns CDR1 SGHNT and CDR2 YYREEE (reference sequence). There are 16 residues in the CDR3. The complete variable domain, with remaining parts taken from reference TRBV5-4 and TRBJ2-3, reads ETGVTQSPTHLIKTRGQQVTLRCSSQSGHNTVSWYQQALGQGPQFIFQYYREEENGRGNFPPRFSGLQFPNYSSELNVNALELDDSALYLCASSLVWGQSTDTQYFGPGTRLTVL.

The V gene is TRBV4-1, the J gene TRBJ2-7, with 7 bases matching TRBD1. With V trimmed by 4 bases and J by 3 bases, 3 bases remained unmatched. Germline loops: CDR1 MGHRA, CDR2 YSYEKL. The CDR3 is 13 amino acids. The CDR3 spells CASSLGTDYEQYF. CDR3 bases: TGCGCCAGCAGCCTCGGGACAGACTACGAGCAGTACTTC.

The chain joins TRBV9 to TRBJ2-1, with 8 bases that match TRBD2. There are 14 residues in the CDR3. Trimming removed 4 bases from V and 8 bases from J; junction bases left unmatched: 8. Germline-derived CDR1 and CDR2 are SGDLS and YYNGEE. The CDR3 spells CASSPGLAGDEQFF. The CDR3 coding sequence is TGTGCCAGCAGCCCCGGACTAGCTGGGGATGAGCAGTTCTTC.